Included here is one T cell receptor beta chain sequence, with context. What it binds is not known. V was clipped by 4 bases and J by 2 bases, with 21 bases between them. Germline-derived CDR1 and CDR2 are SGHRS and YFSETQ. The CDR3 is 17 residues long. The data stem from a study of OX40 agonist ivuxolimab in advanced cancers. Overall study findings and caveats: With doses of 0.1 to 3.0 mg/kg, CD4+ and CD8+ blood T cells had undergone clonal expansion by week 6.

The method was immunoSEQ multiplex PCR; TCRdb's version includes in-frame clones alone and lacks a portion of them. The data contain some 140,000 clones, 90% of them singletons. The sequence was obtained from an adult with an advanced solid tumor such as melanoma, head and neck, liver or kidney cancer. The sequenced sample was CD4+ or CD8+ T cells sorted from blood, obtained in a trial of the OX40 agonist ivuxolimab. The chain combines TRBV5-1 with TRBJ2-5; D is ambiguous. As DNA, the CDR3 is TGCGCCAGCAGCCCTACCCGGGTCCAATCTATGCAAGAGACCCAGTACTTC. It encodes CASSPTRVQSMQETQYF.